The 20 T cell receptor beta chains in this list originate from one sample, sequenced in a study of read filtering for tumor transcriptome and immune sequencing. From 350 to 500 ng of RNA, a library with molecular barcoded alpha/delta and beta/gamma adaptors was made. One entry per CDR3 protein, called by TCRdb with MiXCR from the reads. Of some 140,000 distinct CDR3 sequences in the sample, around 14% were seen once. Source material: a population of CD138-negative cells sorted from bone marrow. The receptors come from a donor at least 40 years old with multiple myeloma.

V usage is TRBV19 and J usage is TRBJ2-2; no clear D gene. The CDR3 contains 13 residues. Germline V gives CDR1 LNHDA, CDR2 SQIVND (reference sequence). The V end was cut by 1 base, the J end by 4 bases, with 4 bases between. The DNA of the CDR3 is TGTGCCAGTAGTATAGGCTTCACCGGGGAGCTGTTTTTT. Residues: CASSIGFTGELFF.

This clonotype was observed at least ten times. This chain joins TRBV20-1 and TRBJ1-1; 8 bases are a match to TRBD1. From germline, CDR1 is DFQATT and CDR2 SNEGSKA (reference sequence). The CDR3 is 18 amino acids. V shed 5 bases, J shed 1 base, and the junction held 18 bases outside the gene matches. DNA for the CDR3: TGCAGTGCTCCCCGTCAGGGGGCCGGTGTTATCGAGAACACTGAAGCTTTCTTT. Amino acids: CSAPRQGAGVIENTEAFF.

On this clonotype itself: A much larger clone lies one base from this, so it may be a read error. The rearrangement uses TRBV6-5 and TRBJ1-1; D remains ambiguous. Trimming removed 11 bases at V and 3 bases at J, with 10 bases between. There are 11 residues in the CDR3. Germline V CDR1 and CDR2: MNHEY, SVGAGI. In DNA, the CDR3 is TGTGCCGGTGGACGGGACACTGAAGCTTTCTTT. It translates to CAGGRDTEAFF.

This clonotype appeared many times. The V and J genes are TRBV19 and TRBJ1-2; D is ambiguous. Trimming left V 6 bases short and J 4 bases short, with 21 bases between. CDR3 length: 16 residues. The germline V gene encodes CDR1 LNHDA and CDR2 SQIVND (reference sequence). The CDR3 DNA follows: TGTGCCAGTAGAGCTTCGGTACCAGCAGCTGGCTATGGCTACACCTTC. Translated: CASRASVPAAGYGYTF.

Regarding this clonotype: A much larger clone is a single base away; this may be a read error. The genes are TRBV4-2 and TRBJ2-1, with 10 bases identical to TRBD2. Germline values: CDR1 LGHNA, CDR2 YNFKEQ. This CDR3 spans 15 amino acids. With 8 bases clipped from V and 3 bases from J, the junction kept 7 bases outside the gene matches. CDR3 amino acids: CASGELAGNYNEQFF. The CDR3, as DNA: TGTGCCAGCGGCGAACTAGCGGGGAACTACAATGAGCAGTTCTTC.

For this clonotype: The junction does not match germline at one end; this may be a read error. The chain couples TRBV29-1 to TRBJ2-7; D possibly corresponds to TRBD1 (5 bases). The CDR3 is 13 amino acids. Germline V lookup: CDR1 SQVTM, CDR2 ANQGSEA. CDR3 DNA: TGTAGTGTTATGGTGGTCAGGGCGTACGAGCAGTACTTC. Encoded protein: CSVMVVRAYEQYF.

This clonotype came up a few times. A read error may account for a junction end that differs from germline. The rearrangement uses TRBV29-1 and TRBJ1-1, with 7 nucleotides matching TRBD1. The CDR3 consists of 15 residues. CDR1 SQVTM and CDR2 ANQGSEA come from the germline V gene. Here the CDR3 reads CSVEGRQGFRTEALF. The CDR3 coding sequence is TGCAGCGTTGAAGGACGACAGGGCTTTCGGACTGAAGCTCTCTTT.

The table lists this clonotype with many counts. The V call is TRBV10-1, the J call TRBJ1-5, with D hard to call. This CDR3 has 13 amino acids. Per the germline V gene, CDR1 is WNHNN and CDR2 is SYGVQD (reference sequence). V shed 9 bases and J shed 6 bases, with 15 bases lying between them. The CDR3 spells CASSSTQSQPQHF. CDR3 in DNA: TGCGCCAGTTCGTCTACACAAAGTCAGCCCCAGCATTTT.

In this sample, this clonotype turned up many times. This chain links TRBV5-1 with TRBJ1-1, with 7 positions matching TRBD1. V shed 4 bases and J 3 bases; nucleotides not matched to a gene: 6. The CDR3 runs to 14 residues. Germline V gives CDR1 SGHRS, CDR2 YFSETQ. CDR3 sequence: CASSRGTDYTEAFF. DNA for the CDR3: TGCGCCAGCAGCAGAGGGACAGACTACACTGAAGCTTTCTTT.

In regard to this clonotype: Just one base apart from a much larger clone, this may be a read error. The gene calls are TRBV5-1 and TRBJ2-2; 9 positions agree with TRBD2. The length of the CDR3 is 15 residues. The germline V gene has CDR1 SGHRS and CDR2 YFSETQ. For the CDR3, the DNA is TGCGCCAGCTCCCCTAGCGGGACGAACACCGGGGAGCTGATTTTT. As protein: CASSPSGTNTGELIF.

This clonotype was counted a few times. V gene TRBV7-9 combines with J gene TRBJ1-1, with 8 bases that match TRBD1. The CDR3 consists of 15 residues. J was trimmed by 3 bases and V by 2 bases; bases with no gene match: 5. From germline, CDR1 is SEHNR and CDR2 FQNEAQ (reference sequence). CDR3 DNA sequence: TGTGCCAGCAGCTTAACAGGGGGTGTGGACACTGAAGCTTTCTTT. This codes for CASSLTGGVDTEAFF. The full variable domain, in which reference TRBV7-9 and TRBJ1-1 provide the parts outside the CDR3, is DTGVSQNPRHKITKRGQNVTFRCDPISEHNRLYWYRQTLGQGPEFLTYFQNEAQLEKSRLLSDRFSAERPKGSFSTLEIQRTEQGDSAMYLCASSLTGGVDTEAFFGQGTRLTVV.

In this sample, this clonotype turned up many times. The genes are TRBV6-2 or TRBV6-3 and TRBJ2-1, with 8 nucleotides matching TRBD2. V shed 7 bases, J shed 9 bases, and the junction held 14 bases outside the gene matches. CDR1 MNHEY and CDR2 SVGEGT come from the germline V gene. This CDR3 has 15 residues. The DNA for the CDR3 is TGTGCCAGCACGGCTGATAGCGGGAAATACGGTGAGCAGTTCTTC. Its translation is CASTADSGKYGEQFF.

About this clonotype: Being one base from a much bigger clone, this may be a read error. This rearrangement joins TRBV5-1 to TRBJ2-5; D is perhaps TRBD2 (5 bases). Germline assignment: CDR1 SGHRS and CDR2 YFSETQ. There are 14 residues in the CDR3. The ends were cut back, 4 bases at V and 7 bases at J, with 17 bases in the middle. The CDR3 is CASSGIGEEGTQYF. The DNA for the CDR3 is TGCGCCAGCAGCGGAATCGGGGAAGAAGGGACCCAGTACTTC.

This clonotype was recorded at least ten times. This chain joins TRBV6-2 or TRBV6-3 and TRBJ1-1; no firm D call. V was cut by 4 bases and J by 0 bases, with 12 bases left in between. CDR1 is MNHEY, CDR2 SVGEGT, per germline. There are 15 residues in the CDR3. The CDR3 region has the DNA TGTGCCAGCAGTTTCCGGACGGACTTGAACACTGAAGCTTTCTTT. Protein sequence: CASSFRTDLNTEAFF.

This clonotype was picked up many times. The V and J genes are TRBV7-9 and TRBJ2-5; TRBD1 agrees at 8 bases. The junction had 6 bases not matched to a gene; V was cut back by 5 bases and J by 4 bases. The germline V gene encodes CDR1 SEHNR and CDR2 FQNEAQ (reference sequence). CDR3 length: 14 amino acids. The CDR3 region has the DNA TGTGCCAGCAGCCCGATAGGGACAGGAGAGACCCAGTACTTC. It encodes CASSPIGTGETQYF.

The rearrangement uses TRBV30 and TRBJ1-2, with D uncertain. Trimming shortened V by 4 bases and J by 3 bases, and 15 bases separated the two germline ends. The CDR3 has 14 amino acids. Germline V gene data show CDR1 as GTSNPN and CDR2 as SVGIG (reference sequence). The CDR3 sequence is CAWNAGYSDYGYTF. The CDR3, as DNA: TGTGCCTGGAACGCGGGGTATTCGGACTATGGCTACACCTTC.

The gene calls are TRBV21-1 and TRBJ2-1; the table's D call, TRBD1, has no DNA check behind it. TRBV21-1 is designated a pseudogene. This CDR3 has 15 residues. In DNA form, the CDR3 reads TGTGCCAGCTTGGATGCCGGGACCCCCAAAGAAGAGCAGTTCTTC. Amino acids: CASLDAGTPKEEQFF.

There are many counts of this clonotype. This rearrangement joins TRBV19 to TRBJ2-1; TRBD1 aligns across 8 bases. This CDR3 region has 14 residues. V lost 3 bases and J lost 9; bases outside the gene matches: 7. Germline V gene lookup returns CDR1 LNHDA and CDR2 SQIVND (reference sequence). The CDR3 region is CASSIGSGGVEQFF. CDR3 nucleotide sequence: TGTGCCAGTAGTATTGGGTCAGGGGGCGTTGAGCAGTTCTTC.

The chain recombines TRBV7-8 with TRBJ2-5, with 14 bases matching TRBD2. Germline CDR1 is SGHVS and CDR2 is FQNEAQ. The V segment lost 4 bases and the J segment 6 bases; nucleotides outside the gene matches: 13. The CDR3 spans 18 residues. The CDR3 DNA reads as TGTGCCAGCAGCTCCAAGCCTCCCGGGACTAGCGGGAGTAAGACCCAGTACTTC. Translating gives CASSSKPPGTSGSKTQYF.

This clonotype was seen ten or more times. This chain connects TRBV6-2 or TRBV6-3 to TRBJ2-5; 14 bases are a match to TRBD2. Germline CDR1 MNHEY, CDR2 SVGEGT. The CDR3 is 21 amino acids. The V gene end was trimmed by 5 bases and the J gene end by 9 bases; junction bases not matched to a gene: 26. CDR3 loop: CASSRTPLGRNGTSGSMSQYF. Written as DNA, the CDR3 is TGTGCCAGCAGTCGCACCCCGCTTGGCAGGAACGGGACTAGCGGGAGTATGTCCCAGTACTTC.